The next 12 T cell receptor beta chains were all read from a single sample in a study of early T cells in non-severe SARS-CoV-2 infection. TCRdb re-called the 5' RACE reads through MiXCR, storing one row per CDR3 protein. The sample yields 45,000 to 50,000 distinct CDR3 sequences, around 6% seen once. The sequenced sample was whole blood, obtained at baseline. These TCRs come from an adult who was a healthcare worker with PCR-confirmed SARS-CoV-2 infection or an uninfected control (not recorded which).

Ten or more counts support this clonotype. V usage is TRBV11-3 and J usage is TRBJ2-7; possibly TRBD1 for D (5 bases). The V end lost 1 base, the J end lost 1 base, and 8 bases lay between the germline ends. Germline-derived CDR1 and CDR2 are SGHNT and YENEEA. This CDR3 is 14 amino acids long. CDR3 in amino acids: CASSLVQGSYEQYF. The CDR3 bases are TGTGCCAGCAGCTTAGTCCAGGGTTCCTACGAGCAGTACTTC.

This clonotype has at least ten counts. The V call is TRBV7-2, the J call TRBJ2-7; TRBD2 agrees at 8 bases. The V and J ends lost 7 bases and 2 bases, in that order; junction bases with no gene match: 4. The CDR3 is 13 residues long. Germline loops: CDR1 SGHTA, CDR2 FQGNSA. CDR3 residues: CASTSGLAYEQYF. The DNA for the CDR3 is TGTGCCAGCACCTCGGGACTAGCCTACGAGCAGTACTTC.

The table lists this clonotype with many counts. The genes are TRBV4-1 and TRBJ2-3, with 8 positions matching TRBD2. This CDR3 comprises 15 residues. From germline, CDR1 is MGHRA and CDR2 YSYEKL. J gave up 2 bases and V 1 base, and 2 bases lay outside the gene matches. CDR3 nucleotides: TGCGCCAGCAGCCAAGTGGGACTAGTCACAGATACGCAGTATTTT. Protein sequence: CASSQVGLVTDTQYF.

This clonotype has at least ten counts. This chain connects TRBV11-2 to TRBJ2-3; a weak D match, TRBD1 (6 bases). CDR1 and CDR2 (germline): SGHAT, FQNNGV. There are 14 residues in the CDR3. The V end lost 5 bases, the J end lost 4 bases, and 13 bases lay between the germline ends. For the CDR3, the DNA is TGTGCCAGCAGCACAAGAAAGGGGGCAGATACGCAGTATTTT. As protein: CASSTRKGADTQYF.

This clonotype was observed at least ten times. This chain links TRBV30 with TRBJ2-1, with 8 bases aligning to TRBD1. The CDR3 has 13 residues. CDR1 is GTSNPN, CDR2 SVGIG, per germline (reference sequence). V gave up 5 bases and J gave up 5 bases; unmatched junction bases: 5. The CDR3 bases are TGTGCCTGGGGACAGGGATGGGACAATGAGCAGTTCTTC. This translates into CAWGQGWDNEQFF. Full variable domain (missing parts from reference TRBV30 and TRBJ2-1): SQTIHQWPATLVQPVGSPLSLECTVEGTSNPNLYWYRQAAGRGLQLLFYSVGIGQISSEVPQNLSASRPQDRQFILSSKKLLLSDSGFYLCAWGQGWDNEQFFGPGTRLTVL.

This clonotype was detected ten times or more. Here the CDR3 reads CSAEGAGSSYEQYF. CDR3 DNA sequence: TGCAGTGCCGAGGGAGCGGGGAGCTCCTACGAGCAGTACTTC. The chain recombines TRBV20-1 with TRBJ2-7; TRBD2 matches 7 bases. The CDR3 extends over 14 amino acids. The V gene end was trimmed by 6 bases and the J gene end by 0 bases; junction bases not matched to a gene: 8. The germline CDR1 and CDR2 sequences are DFQATT and SNEGSKA (reference sequence).

Regarding this clonotype: A much larger clone differs from this one at a single base, so this may be a read error. The chain has TRBV20-1 and TRBJ2-7, with D perhaps matching TRBD1 or TRBD2 (5 bases each). The length of the CDR3 is 14 residues. The germline V gene has CDR1 DFQATT and CDR2 SNEGSKA (reference sequence). CDR3 protein: CRASLRPGTREQYF. CDR3 coding DNA: TGCAGAGCTAGTCTTCGACCCGGGACGCGCGAGCAGTACTTC.

The rearrangement uses TRBV28 and TRBJ2-1; 8 nucleotides agree with TRBD1. Germline V gives CDR1 MDHEN, CDR2 SYDVKM. The CDR3 runs 16 residues. V lost 9 bases and J lost 0; bases outside the gene matches: 10. The CDR3 nucleotides are TGTGCCAGTTACAATTCCAGGGGGCTCTCCTACAATGAGCAGTTCTTC. Its translation is CASYNSRGLSYNEQFF.

This clonotype was recorded a few times. The chain is built from TRBV2 and TRBJ2-1; 7 bases align to TRBD1. The CDR3 loop spans 15 amino acids. CDR1 and CDR2 from the germline V gene are SNHLY and FYNNEI. Unmatched junction bases numbered 7, after V lost 4 bases and J lost 4 bases. CDR3 region: CASSVGQGEYNEQFF. In DNA form, the CDR3 reads TGTGCCAGCAGTGTTGGTCAGGGGGAGTACAATGAGCAGTTCTTC.

This clonotype was counted many times. The chain couples TRBV24-1 to TRBJ2-1; D call uncertain. Germline values: CDR1 KGHDR, CDR2 SFDVKD. The CDR3 is made up of 9 amino acids. Trimming took 10 bases from V and 5 from J, leaving 2 bases between them. The CDR3 sequence: CATNNEQFF. In DNA, the CDR3 is TGTGCCACGAACAATGAGCAGTTCTTC.

This clonotype was recorded at least ten times. The gene calls are TRBV11-2 and TRBJ2-7; possibly TRBD1 or TRBD2 for D (6 bases each). This CDR3 is 14 amino acids long. V lost 5 bases and J lost 2, with 13 bases in between. In germline, CDR1 is SGHAT, CDR2 FQNNGV. CDR3 bases: TGTGCCAGCAGCCCCCTTGGGGGGCCCTACGAGCAGTACTTC. It yields the protein CASSPLGGPYEQYF. Full variable domain (remainder filled in from reference TRBV11-2 and TRBJ2-7): EAGVAQSPRYKIIEKRQSVAFWCNPISGHATLYWYQQILGQGPKLLIQFQNNGVVDDSQLPKDRFSAERLKGVDSTLKIQPAKLEDSAVYLCASSPLGGPYEQYFGPGTRLTVT.

This clonotype was recorded a few times. This sequence joins TRBV7-2 and TRBJ1-2; D gene ambiguous. There are 16 residues in the CDR3. Germline V gives CDR1 SGHTA, CDR2 FQGNSA. V was clipped by 4 bases and J by 5 bases, with 20 bases between them. In nucleotides, the CDR3 is TGTGCCAGCAGCTCTTTCGCCCCCATGGTCACGTATGGCTACACCTTC. Translated: CASSSFAPMVTYGYTF.